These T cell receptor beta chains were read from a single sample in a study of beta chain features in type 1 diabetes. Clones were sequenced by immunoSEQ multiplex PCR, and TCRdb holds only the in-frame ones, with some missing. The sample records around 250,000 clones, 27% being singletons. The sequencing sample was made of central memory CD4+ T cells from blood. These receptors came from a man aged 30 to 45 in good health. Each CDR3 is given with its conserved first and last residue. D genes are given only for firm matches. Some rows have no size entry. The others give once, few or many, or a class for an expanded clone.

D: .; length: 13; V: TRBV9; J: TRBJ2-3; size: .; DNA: TGTGCCAGCAGCGGCCCCAGGGGAGATACGCAGTATTTT; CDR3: CASSGPRGDTQYF
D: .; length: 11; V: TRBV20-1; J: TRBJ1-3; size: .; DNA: TGCAGTCTCGAACAGGGAAACACCATATATTTT; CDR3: CSLEQGNTIYF
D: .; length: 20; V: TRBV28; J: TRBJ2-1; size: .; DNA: TGTGCCAGCAGTTCTCTTGCGGTTGGTAGCGGCCCTGAAGGCTACAATGAGCAGTTCTTC; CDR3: CASSSLAVGSGPEGYNEQFF
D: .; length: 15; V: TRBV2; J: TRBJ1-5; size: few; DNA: TGTGCCAGCAGTGTGGGCGGACACCACAATCAGCCCCAGCATTTT; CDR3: CASSVGGHHNQPQHF
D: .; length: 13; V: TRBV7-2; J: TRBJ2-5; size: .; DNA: TGTGCCAGCAGCCCCAGGGATAGGGAGACCCAGTACTTC; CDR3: CASSPRDRETQYF
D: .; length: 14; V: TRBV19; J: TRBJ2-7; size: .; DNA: TGTGCCAGTAGTGTCGGGACCCTCAACTACGAGCAGTACTTC; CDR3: CASSVGTLNYEQYF
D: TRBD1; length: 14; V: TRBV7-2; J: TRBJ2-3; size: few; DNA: TGTGCCAGCAGACTAGGACAGGGGATAGATACGCAGTATTTT; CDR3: CASRLGQGIDTQYF
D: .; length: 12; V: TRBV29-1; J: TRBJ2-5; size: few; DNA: TGCAGCGTTATGAGGGGCGGGGAGACCCAGTACTTC; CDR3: CSVMRGGETQYF
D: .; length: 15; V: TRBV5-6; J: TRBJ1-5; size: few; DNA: TGTGCCAGCAGCACCCGAAGGGGGAGGTATCAGCCCCAGCATTTT; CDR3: CASSTRRGRYQPQHF
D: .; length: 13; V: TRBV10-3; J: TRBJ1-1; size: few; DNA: TGTGCCATCAGCCTTGGGATGAACACTGAAGCTTTCTTT; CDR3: CAISLGMNTEAFF
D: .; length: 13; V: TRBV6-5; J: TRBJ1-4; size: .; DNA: TGTGCCAGCAGCCCCACCGGGGGCGTAGGACTGTTTTTT; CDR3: CASSPTGGVGLFF